The 22 T cell receptor beta chains below all came from one sample that was sequenced in a study of CD8+CD57+ T cells in acquired aplastic anemia. The study profiled TCR beta VDJ and CDR3 using genomic DNA as template. Via MiXCR, TCRdb re-called the reads, giving one row per CDR3 protein. The sample has under 200,000 distinct CDR3 sequences, under 70% seen once. The sequenced sample was sorted CD4+, CD8+, or CD8+CD57+ T cells (not recorded which) from PBMCs. The receptors stem from a human donor with severe aplastic anemia or a healthy control (not recorded which).

This clonotype was observed at least ten times. V and J are TRBV13 and TRBJ2-5; D is undetermined. Germline V CDR1 and CDR2: PRHDT, FYEKMQ (reference sequence). CDR3 length: 14 residues. V lost 1 base and J lost 5, with 11 bases in between. CDR3 in amino acids: CASSLAASTETQYF. The CDR3 DNA reads TGTGCCAGCAGCTTAGCGGCGTCTACGGAGACCCAGTACTTC. Drawing the rest from reference TRBV13 and TRBJ2-5, the complete variable domain is AAGVIQSPRHLIKEKRETATLKCYPIPRHDTVYWYQQGPGQDPQFLISFYEKMQSDKGSIPDRFSAQQFSDYHSELNMSSLELGDSALYFCASSLAASTETQYFGPGTRLLVL.

The chain joins TRBV7-9 to TRBJ2-2; D is undetermined. Per the germline V gene, CDR1 is SEHNR and CDR2 is FQNEAQ (reference sequence). The CDR3 is 17 amino acids. Trimming cost V 5 bases and J 6 bases, with 22 bases left between them. The CDR3 region is CASSPLGIGRAAGELFF. The CDR3, as DNA: TGTGCCAGCAGCCCGTTAGGGATTGGACGGGCGGCCGGGGAGCTGTTTTTT.

The chain joins TRBV12-3 or TRBV12-4 to TRBJ1-5, with TRBD1 as a possible D gene (5 bases). The CDR3 is 15 residues long. Trimming took off 7 bases at V and 3 bases at J, with 16 bases between the two ends. CDR3: CASTWGSGFNQPQHF. DNA for the CDR3: TGTGCCAGCACCTGGGGCAGTGGCTTCAATCAGCCCCAGCATTTT.

The V gene is TRBV12-3 or TRBV12-4, the J gene TRBJ2-7; D is uncertain. V was cut by 2 bases and J by 3 bases, with 8 bases left in between. The CDR3 totals 13 residues. CDR3 region: CASSLIYHYEQYF. DNA of the CDR3: TGTGCCAGCAGTTTAATCTATCACTACGAGCAGTACTTC.

The chain uses TRBV7-6 and TRBJ2-2, with a weak D call TRBD2 (5 bases). Germline-derived CDR1 and CDR2 are SGHVS and FNYEAQ. The CDR3 sequence is 18 residues long. V lost 4 bases, J lost 4 bases, and 22 bases lay in between. This CDR3 is CASSYPKPGPRVTGELFF. DNA of the CDR3: TGTGCCAGCAGCTACCCTAAACCCGGGCCGAGGGTCACCGGGGAGCTGTTTTTT.

This clonotype appeared once. This rearrangement joins TRBV11-2 to TRBJ2-3; D not certain. Trimming stripped 5 bases from V and 5 bases from J, with 8 bases between. From germline, CDR1 is SGHAT and CDR2 FQNNGV. This CDR3 has 12 residues. The DNA for the CDR3 is TGTGCCAGCAGCCAGAGTGGAGATACGCAGTATTTT. It specifies CASSQSGDTQYF. The variable domain in full, with the rest retrieved from reference TRBV11-2 and TRBJ2-3, is EAGVAQSPRYKIIEKRQSVAFWCNPISGHATLYWYQQILGQGPKLLIQFQNNGVVDDSQLPKDRFSAERLKGVDSTLKIQPAKLEDSAVYLCASSQSGDTQYFGPGTRLTVL.

The chain combines TRBV20-1 with TRBJ2-5; D is possibly TRBD2 (5 bases). The V end lost 6 bases, the J end lost 3 bases, and 11 bases lay between the germline ends. CDR1 DFQATT and CDR2 SNEGSKA come from the germline V gene (reference sequence). The CDR3 covers 12 residues. CDR3 residues: CSAMDGEETQYF. DNA for the CDR3: TGCAGTGCCATGGACGGGGAAGAGACCCAGTACTTC.

The V gene is TRBV7-9, the J gene TRBJ1-5, with unresolved D. The CDR3 runs 15 residues. V shed 3 bases and J shed 1 base, with 10 bases lying between them. Per the germline V gene, CDR1 is SEHNR and CDR2 is FQNEAQ (reference sequence). For the CDR3, the DNA is TGTGCCAGCAGCTTGGGTGGGCACAGCAATCAGCCCCAGCATTTT. It encodes CASSLGGHSNQPQHF.

V usage is TRBV7-9 and J usage is TRBJ2-2, with a possible D match to TRBD1 (5 bases). This CDR3 comprises 16 residues. Germline V CDR1 and CDR2: SEHNR, FQNEAQ (reference sequence). V was clipped by 6 bases and J by 2 bases, with 16 bases between them. Written as DNA, the CDR3 is TGTGCCAGCAGGGTGGGTCAAGGGGTCAACACCGGGGAGCTGTTTTTT. This encodes CASRVGQGVNTGELFF. The full variable domain, with the rest looked up from reference TRBV7-9 and TRBJ2-2, is DTGVSQNPRHKITKRGQNVTFRCDPISEHNRLYWYRQTLGQGPEFLTYFQNEAQLEKSRLLSDRFSAERPKGSFSTLEIQRTEQGDSAMYLCASRVGQGVNTGELFFGEGSRLTVL.

V is TRBV15 and J is TRBJ2-4; D might be TRBD2 (6 bases). V was clipped by 6 bases and J by 10 bases, with 16 bases between them. This CDR3 contains 13 residues. Germline-derived CDR1 and CDR2 are LNHNV and YYDKDF (reference sequence). CDR3 region: CATRVGGDLIQYF. DNA for the CDR3: TGTGCCACCAGGGTAGGAGGGGACTTAATTCAGTACTTC.

This clonotype has just a few counts. The chain has TRBV19 and TRBJ1-1; a weak D match, TRBD1 (5 bases). V dropped 2 bases and J dropped 0 bases, with 10 bases sitting between them. This CDR3 region has 15 residues. Germline CDR1 and CDR2: LNHDA and SQIVND (reference sequence). In nucleotides, the CDR3 is TGTGCCAGTAGTATACAGGGAGGAATGAACACTGAAGCTTTCTTT. Translation gives CASSIQGGMNTEAFF.

This clonotype was seen more than once but under ten times. V usage is TRBV3-1 and J usage is TRBJ2-1; D could derive from TRBD1 or TRBD2 (6 bases each). Per the germline V gene, CDR1 is LGHDT and CDR2 is YNNKEL (reference sequence). The CDR3 consists of 18 residues. The V gene lost 3 bases and the J gene lost 8 bases, with 26 bases spanning the gap. This CDR3 reads CASSHGGRGIPFRDEQFF. CDR3 coding DNA: TGTGCCAGCAGCCATGGGGGGCGAGGGATCCCCTTCCGCGATGAGCAGTTCTTC.

This clonotype was counted a few times. This rearrangement joins TRBV12-3 or TRBV12-4 to TRBJ2-5; tentatively, D is TRBD1 or TRBD2 (6 bases each). The V end was cut by 5 bases, the J end by 5 bases, with 15 bases between. The CDR3 has 14 residues. The CDR3 nucleotides are TGTGCCAGCAGTACAAACAGGGACTGGGAGACCCAGTACTTC. Encoded protein: CASSTNRDWETQYF.

The rearrangement joins TRBV9 to TRBJ1-6; D possibly corresponds to TRBD1 (6 bases). V lost 2 bases and J 8 bases, leaving 14 bases between the germline ends. This CDR3 contains 15 residues. CDR1 is SGDLS, CDR2 YYNGEE, per germline. CDR3 nucleotides: TGTGCCAGCAGCGTTCGACAAGGGGGGGATTCACCCCTCCACTTT. Translating gives CASSVRQGGDSPLHF.

This chain links TRBV20-1 with TRBJ2-7, with TRBD1 matching 8 bases. The V and J ends lost 3 bases and 3 bases, in that order; junction bases with no gene match: 4. The CDR3 totals 13 residues. Germline V gene sequence: CDR1 DFQATT, CDR2 SNEGSKA (reference sequence). This CDR3 is CSARDGQGYEQYF. CDR3 bases: TGCAGTGCTAGGGATGGACAGGGCTACGAGCAGTACTTC.

This rearrangement joins TRBV29-1 to TRBJ2-1; the D gene is possibly TRBD1 (6 bases). The DNA end lines up better with TRBJ2-5; the J call may be wrong. Germline assignment: CDR1 SQVTM and CDR2 ANQGSEA. This CDR3 contains 13 residues. This CDR3 is CSVRGVQGSTQYF. The CDR3 nucleotides read TGCAGCGTTAGAGGGGTACAGGGATCCACCCAGTACTTC.

This clonotype was counted ten times or more. The chain has TRBV9 and TRBJ2-7; the D gene is possibly TRBD1 (7 bases). The CDR3 covers 15 residues. Looked up from germline, CDR1 is SGDLS and CDR2 is YYNGEE. V was clipped by 1 base and J by 4 bases, with 15 bases between them. The CDR3 is CASSVMEGARYEQYF. The CDR3 nucleotides read TGTGCCAGCAGCGTAATGGAGGGGGCTCGGTACGAGCAGTACTTC.

This clonotype is a singleton in its sample. V usage is TRBV10-3 and J usage is TRBJ1-2; 8 bases fit TRBD1. V gave up 8 bases and J gave up 3 bases; unmatched junction bases: 11. The CDR3 is 15 residues long. Per the germline V gene, CDR1 is ENHRY and CDR2 is SYGVKD. CDR3 amino acids: CAILVAQGVDYGYTF. CDR3 nucleotide sequence: TGTGCCATCCTAGTTGCACAGGGGGTTGACTATGGCTACACCTTC.

This clonotype showed up just once. J is TRBJ1-6 and V is TRBV2; tentatively, D is TRBD1 (5 bases). The CDR3 totals 15 residues. V was shortened by 4 bases and J by 7 bases, with 14 bases between the two germline ends. The germline gives CDR1 SNHLY, CDR2 FYNNEI. CDR3 sequence (DNA): TGTGCCAGCAGTGTGCAGAGGGGCCAGAATTCACCCCTCCACTTT. The encoded protein is CASSVQRGQNSPLHF.

Ten or more counts support this clonotype. The J gene is TRBJ1-1, the V gene TRBV6-5; D remains unclear. The germline gives CDR1 MNHEY, CDR2 SVGAGI. The CDR3 is 15 amino acids. V lost 0 bases and J lost 1, with 9 bases in between. The CDR3 reads CASSYSFSGNTEAFF. In nucleotides, the CDR3 is TGTGCCAGCAGTTACTCGTTTTCAGGGAACACTGAAGCTTTCTTT.

Many counts were recorded for this clonotype. This chain links TRBV10-3 with TRBJ2-4, with D possibly TRBD1 on 5 matching bases. The CDR3 totals 17 residues. V was trimmed by 2 bases and J by 0 bases, leaving 14 bases between them. In germline, CDR1 is ENHRY, CDR2 SYGVKD. The CDR3, as DNA: TGTGCCATCAGTGAGGGGGCGCAGGGCCTAGCCAAAAACATTCAGTACTTC. This sequence encodes CAISEGAQGLAKNIQYF.

This clonotype has a single count. CDR3 in DNA: TGTACCAGCAGCTTAGATCGTGGGAGCAGGGAGACCCAGTACTTC. It encodes CTSSLDRGSRETQYF. The gene calls are TRBV7-2 and TRBJ2-5; weak D call: TRBD2 (5 bases). This CDR3 is built from 15 residues. CDR1 is SGHTA and CDR2 is FQGNSA in the germline V gene. Trimming shortened V by 1 base and J by 5 bases, and 14 bases separated the two germline ends.